The rows below give T cell receptor beta chains drawn from one sample of a study of cytomegalovirus exposure and HLA in healthy donors. Sequencing used immunoSEQ multiplex PCR; TCRdb keeps in-frame clones, though not all of them. The table includes about 140,000 clones, approximately 80% detected once. The sample comprised PBMCs. These receptors were obtained from a man in his fifties or sixties in good health and CMV-seronegative. CDR3s include the opening cysteine and the closing phenylalanine or tryptophan. Fields, in order: D gene, V gene, clone size, J gene, CDR3 protein, CDR3 DNA. D genes are given only for firm matches. Size is stated for part of the rows, as once, few or many counts, or as a class when the clone is expanded.

d_gene: TRBD2
v_gene: TRBV19
abundance: .
j_gene: TRBJ2-7
CDR3aa: CASSSGTSGILYEQYF
CDR3nt: TGTGCCAGTAGTTCAGGGACTAGCGGGATTCTCTACGAGCAGTACTTC

d_gene: TRBD1
v_gene: TRBV6-5
abundance: .
j_gene: TRBJ1-2
CDR3aa: CASSYSTMTGNYGYTF
CDR3nt: TGTGCCAGCAGTTACTCCACAATGACAGGGAACTATGGCTACACCTTC

d_gene: .
v_gene: TRBV12-2
abundance: .
j_gene: TRBJ2-1
CDR3aa: CASRLAYHRPSSEQFF
CDR3nt: TGTGCAAGTCGCTTAGCCTACCACAGGCCTAGTAGTGAGCAGTTCTTC

d_gene: TRBD1
v_gene: TRBV9
abundance: .
j_gene: TRBJ1-1
CDR3aa: CASSPTGTGNTEAFF
CDR3nt: TGTGCCAGCAGCCCGACCGGGACAGGGAACACTGAAGCTTTCTTT

d_gene: .
v_gene: TRBV19
abundance: once
j_gene: TRBJ1-5
CDR3aa: CASSRSRGISGPQHF
CDR3nt: TGTGCCAGTAGTAGGTCTCGGGGTATCTCAGGACCCCAGCATTTT

d_gene: TRBD1
v_gene: TRBV5-1
abundance: .
j_gene: TRBJ1-3
CDR3aa: CASSRGQGSSGNTIYF
CDR3nt: TGCGCCAGCAGCCGCGGACAGGGAAGCTCTGGAAACACCATATATTTT

d_gene: .
v_gene: TRBV7-9
abundance: .
j_gene: TRBJ1-2
CDR3aa: CASSYGRDGYTF
CDR3nt: TGTGCCAGCAGCTATGGGCGGGATGGCTACACCTTC

d_gene: TRBD1
v_gene: TRBV6-1
abundance: .
j_gene: TRBJ1-1
CDR3aa: CASSGTGVMNTEAFF
CDR3nt: TGTGCCAGCAGTGGGACAGGGGTGATGAACACTGAAGCTTTCTTT

d_gene: TRBD1
v_gene: TRBV5-1
abundance: .
j_gene: TRBJ2-3
CDR3aa: CASSLGGQSRDTQYF
CDR3nt: TGCGCCAGCAGCTTAGGGGGCCAATCGCGAGATACGCAGTATTTT

d_gene: .
v_gene: TRBV5-4
abundance: .
j_gene: TRBJ1-1
CDR3aa: CASSLEIQGNTEAFF
CDR3nt: TGTGCCAGCAGCTTGGAGATACAGGGGAACACTGAAGCTTTCTTT

d_gene: TRBD1
v_gene: TRBV28
abundance: .
j_gene: TRBJ2-7
CDR3aa: CASSRGQGFDEQYF
CDR3nt: TGTGCCAGCAGCCGAGGACAGGGTTTCGACGAGCAGTACTTC

d_gene: .
v_gene: TRBV19
abundance: .
j_gene: TRBJ1-1
CDR3aa: CASSWRNTEAFF
CDR3nt: TGTGCCAGTAGTTGGAGGAACACTGAAGCTTTCTTT

d_gene: .
v_gene: TRBV30
abundance: .
j_gene: TRBJ1-2
CDR3aa: CAWSPIRFRGPANYGYTF
CDR3nt: TGTGCCTGGAGTCCGATTAGGTTTAGAGGGCCGGCTAACTATGGCTACACCTTC

d_gene: TRBD1
v_gene: TRBV6-6
abundance: .
j_gene: TRBJ1-2
CDR3aa: CASSYRDRGFGDGYTF
CDR3nt: TGTGCCAGCAGTTACCGGGACAGGGGCTTCGGGGATGGCTACACCTTC

d_gene: TRBD2
v_gene: TRBV7-9
abundance: .
j_gene: TRBJ2-5
CDR3aa: CASSSSGTLQETQYF
CDR3nt: TGTGCCAGCAGCTCAAGCGGGACGCTCCAAGAGACCCAGTACTTC

d_gene: TRBD1
v_gene: TRBV28
abundance: .
j_gene: TRBJ2-3
CDR3aa: CASSSAGQGSDTQYF
CDR3nt: TGTGCCAGCAGCTCCGCGGGACAGGGCTCAGATACGCAGTATTTT

d_gene: TRBD1
v_gene: TRBV9
abundance: .
j_gene: TRBJ2-7
CDR3aa: CASSAAGTGLYEQYF
CDR3nt: TGTGCCAGCAGCGCCGCCGGGACAGGTCTATACGAGCAGTACTTC

d_gene: .
v_gene: TRBV9
abundance: .
j_gene: TRBJ2-7
CDR3aa: CASSVGGAPIYEQYF
CDR3nt: TGTGCCAGCAGCGTAGGCGGGGCCCCCATCTACGAGCAGTACTTC

d_gene: TRBD1
v_gene: TRBV6-1
abundance: .
j_gene: TRBJ1-5
CDR3aa: CASRNRGGDNQPQHF
CDR3nt: TGTGCCAGCAGGAACAGGGGAGGTGACAATCAGCCCCAGCATTTT

d_gene: .
v_gene: TRBV7-2
abundance: .
j_gene: TRBJ1-2
CDR3aa: CASSLEAGDGYTF
CDR3nt: TGTGCCAGCAGCTTAGAGGCGGGAGATGGCTACACCTTC

d_gene: TRBD2
v_gene: TRBV19
abundance: .
j_gene: TRBJ2-1
CDR3aa: CASSMGTTSGTYNEQFF
CDR3nt: TGTGCCAGTAGTATGGGGACCACTAGCGGGACGTACAATGAGCAGTTCTTC

d_gene: .
v_gene: TRBV7-9
abundance: .
j_gene: TRBJ2-7
CDR3aa: CASSIEDGRGSSYEQYF
CDR3nt: TGTGCCAGCAGCATAGAGGACGGACGGGGGAGCTCCTACGAGCAGTACTTC

d_gene: TRBD1
v_gene: TRBV19
abundance: .
j_gene: TRBJ1-1
CDR3aa: CASSPGQGPTTEAFF
CDR3nt: TGTGCCAGTAGTCCCGGACAGGGACCCACGACTGAAGCTTTCTTT

d_gene: .
v_gene: TRBV29-1
abundance: .
j_gene: TRBJ2-7
CDR3aa: CSVTETSIAYEQYF
CDR3nt: TGCAGCGTGACTGAAACTAGCATCGCCTACGAGCAGTACTTC

d_gene: TRBD1
v_gene: TRBV12-5
abundance: few
j_gene: TRBJ2-2
CDR3aa: CASGLVQGSGELFF
CDR3nt: TGTGCTAGTGGTTTGGTACAGGGGAGCGGGGAGCTGTTTTTT

d_gene: .
v_gene: TRBV11-3
abundance: .
j_gene: TRBJ1-1
CDR3aa: CASSPLGQYTEAFF
CDR3nt: TGTGCCAGCAGCCCCTTGGGGCAGTACACTGAAGCTTTCTTT

d_gene: TRBD1
v_gene: TRBV5-8
abundance: .
j_gene: TRBJ1-2
CDR3aa: CASSLPGGADNYGYTF
CDR3nt: TGTGCCAGCAGCTTACCAGGGGGCGCTGATAACTATGGCTACACCTTC

d_gene: TRBD1
v_gene: TRBV18
abundance: .
j_gene: TRBJ1-2
CDR3aa: CASSPSGTDYGYTF
CDR3nt: TGTGCCAGCTCACCATCCGGGACAGACTATGGCTACACCTTC

d_gene: TRBD2
v_gene: TRBV7-8
abundance: .
j_gene: TRBJ2-4
CDR3aa: CASSYSGGAPNIQYF
CDR3nt: TGTGCCAGCAGCTATAGCGGGGGGGCCCCAAACATTCAGTACTTC

d_gene: .
v_gene: TRBV19
abundance: few
j_gene: TRBJ1-1
CDR3aa: CASSTNTEAFF
CDR3nt: TGTGCCAGTAGTACAAACACTGAAGCTTTCTTT

d_gene: .
v_gene: TRBV7-8
abundance: .
j_gene: TRBJ1-1
CDR3aa: CASSLARTESSEAFF
CDR3nt: TGTGCCAGCAGCTTAGCAAGGACAGAATCATCTGAAGCTTTCTTT

d_gene: TRBD1
v_gene: TRBV27
abundance: .
j_gene: TRBJ1-1
CDR3aa: CASSLSGQRNTEAFF
CDR3nt: TGTGCCAGCAGTTTGTCGGGACAGAGGAACACTGAAGCTTTCTTT

d_gene: TRBD1
v_gene: TRBV9
abundance: .
j_gene: TRBJ2-2
CDR3aa: CASSVGEGAGTGELFF
CDR3nt: TGTGCCAGCAGCGTGGGAGAGGGGGCAGGAACCGGGGAGCTGTTTTTT

d_gene: .
v_gene: TRBV11-2
abundance: .
j_gene: TRBJ1-2
CDR3aa: CASSLPASNRAPGDGYTF
CDR3nt: TGTGCCAGCAGTCTACCCGCGTCGAACAGGGCCCCAGGAGACGGCTACACCTTC

d_gene: .
v_gene: TRBV18
abundance: .
j_gene: TRBJ2-1
CDR3aa: CASSFEGVYNEQFF
CDR3nt: TGTGCCAGCTCCTTTGAGGGGGTTTACAATGAGCAGTTCTTC

d_gene: TRBD1
v_gene: TRBV6-1
abundance: .
j_gene: TRBJ1-1
CDR3aa: CASGDRPMNTEAFF
CDR3nt: TGTGCCAGCGGGGACAGGCCCATGAACACTGAAGCTTTCTTT

d_gene: .
v_gene: TRBV9
abundance: .
j_gene: TRBJ1-3
CDR3aa: CASSVASPGQSNTIYF
CDR3nt: TGTGCCAGCAGCGTAGCATCCCCGGGACAATCAAACACCATATATTTT

d_gene: .
v_gene: TRBV6-4
abundance: few
j_gene: TRBJ1-5
CDR3aa: CADEGGRMNSNQPQHF
CDR3nt: TGTGCCGACGAGGGAGGACGGATGAATAGCAATCAGCCCCAGCATTTT

d_gene: TRBD1
v_gene: TRBV10-2
abundance: few
j_gene: TRBJ2-3
CDR3aa: CASSRLGTDADTQYF
CDR3nt: TGCGCCAGCAGTAGGCTGGGGACAGATGCAGATACGCAGTATTTT

d_gene: TRBD1
v_gene: TRBV7-2
abundance: .
j_gene: TRBJ2-1
CDR3aa: CASRQGANEQFF
CDR3nt: TGTGCCAGCAGGCAGGGGGCGAATGAGCAGTTCTTC

d_gene: .
v_gene: TRBV6-5
abundance: .
j_gene: TRBJ1-1
CDR3aa: CASRTTGLNTEAFF
CDR3nt: TGTGCCAGCAGGACGACAGGATTAAACACTGAAGCTTTCTTT

d_gene: TRBD2
v_gene: TRBV5-4
abundance: once
j_gene: TRBJ2-7
CDR3aa: CASSLGTSGAYEQYF
CDR3nt: TGTGCCAGCAGCTTGGGTACTAGCGGGGCCTACGAGCAGTACTTC

d_gene: TRBD2
v_gene: TRBV2
abundance: few
j_gene: TRBJ2-5
CDR3aa: CASSLAGGGETQYF
CDR3nt: TGTGCCAGCAGTTTAGCGGGGGGGGGCGAGACCCAGTACTTC

d_gene: TRBD2
v_gene: TRBV12-5
abundance: .
j_gene: TRBJ2-3
CDR3aa: CASGLVRSGRDSSTDTQYF
CDR3nt: TGTGCTAGTGGTTTGGTACGCAGCGGGAGGGACTCTAGCACAGATACGCAGTATTTT

d_gene: TRBD2
v_gene: TRBV10-1
abundance: .
j_gene: TRBJ2-2
CDR3aa: CASAPLAGGANTGELFF
CDR3nt: TGCGCCAGCGCTCCACTAGCGGGGGGCGCGAACACCGGGGAGCTGTTTTTT

d_gene: TRBD1
v_gene: TRBV5-1
abundance: .
j_gene: TRBJ2-3
CDR3aa: CASSLAGQGSDTQYF
CDR3nt: TGCGCCAGCAGCTTGGCCGGACAGGGTTCAGATACGCAGTATTTT

d_gene: TRBD2
v_gene: TRBV5-4
abundance: .
j_gene: TRBJ2-7
CDR3aa: CASSWTGGRGEQYF
CDR3nt: TGTGCCAGCAGCTGGACGGGAGGGCGGGGCGAGCAGTACTTC

d_gene: .
v_gene: TRBV9
abundance: .
j_gene: TRBJ1-5
CDR3aa: CASSVGAGDQPQHF
CDR3nt: TGTGCCAGCAGCGTAGGGGCAGGGGATCAGCCCCAGCATTTT

d_gene: TRBD1
v_gene: TRBV7-2
abundance: .
j_gene: TRBJ1-1
CDR3aa: CASSLRDRVPFF
CDR3nt: TGTGCCAGCAGCTTAAGGGACAGGGTACCTTTCTTT

d_gene: TRBD2
v_gene: TRBV4-1
abundance: .
j_gene: TRBJ2-4
CDR3aa: CASSQDTGGSLVIQYF
CDR3nt: TGCGCCAGCAGCCAAGATACAGGCGGGAGCTTGGTCATTCAGTACTTC

d_gene: .
v_gene: TRBV27
abundance: .
j_gene: TRBJ1-6
CDR3aa: CASSFNSALNSPLHF
CDR3nt: TGTGCCAGCAGTTTCAACAGTGCCCTAAATTCACCCCTCCACTTT

d_gene: .
v_gene: TRBV6-1
abundance: few
j_gene: TRBJ1-4
CDR3aa: CAIWRQPGEKLFF
CDR3nt: TGTGCCATTTGGAGGCAGCCAGGCGAAAAACTGTTTTTT

d_gene: .
v_gene: TRBV7-2
abundance: .
j_gene: TRBJ2-1
CDR3aa: CASSLVFLTVQIYNEQFF
CDR3nt: TGCGCCAGCAGCTTAGTTTTCCTTACGGTCCAAATTTACAATGAGCAGTTCTTC

d_gene: .
v_gene: TRBV7-2
abundance: .
j_gene: TRBJ1-1
CDR3aa: CASRQARGTEAFF
CDR3nt: TGTGCCAGCAGGCAAGCGCGAGGGACTGAAGCTTTCTTT

d_gene: .
v_gene: TRBV18
abundance: .
j_gene: TRBJ1-1
CDR3aa: CASSTDSKNTEAFF
CDR3nt: TGTGCCAGCTCGACAGACAGCAAGAACACTGAAGCTTTCTTT